The 7 T cell receptor beta chains below all came from one sample that was sequenced in a study of cytomegalovirus exposure and HLA in healthy donors. The PCR had 60 Vbeta and 13 Jbeta primers. The table came from immunoSEQ multiplex PCR; TCRdb's copy has only in-frame clones and leaves some out. Counted here are roughly 110,000 clones, about 75% occurring once; the ten biggest clones make up roughly 12%. Material for sequencing was PBMCs. These receptor sequences come from a woman aged 40 to 55 in good health and CMV-seropositive.

The rearrangement links TRBV2 to TRBJ2-3; 8 bases map to TRBD2. Germline V gene sequence: CDR1 SNHLY, CDR2 FYNNEI. The CDR3 extends over 15 amino acids. Trimming cost V 8 bases and J 5 bases; bases outside gene matches: 12. The CDR3 reads CASSGGARLLDTQYF. The CDR3 nucleotides read TGTGCCAGCTCCGGGGGGGCGCGACTACTAGATACGCAGTATTTT. Complete variable domain (other parts from reference TRBV2 and TRBJ2-3): EPEVTQTPSHQVTQMGQEVILRCVPISNHLYFYWYRQILGQKVEFLVSFYNNEISEKSEIFDDQFSVERPDGSNFTLKIRSTKLEDSAMYFCASSGGARLLDTQYFGPGTRLTVL.

V usage is TRBV6-4 and J usage is TRBJ2-1, with 7 bases identical to TRBD1. CDR3 length equals 15 residues. Trimming at V came to 6 bases and at J to 9 bases, leaving 14 bases not matched to a gene. Per germline, CDR1 MRHNA and CDR2 SNTAGT. Written as DNA, the CDR3 is TGTGCCAGCAGCCCGTCAGGGGGTATAGGTGTTGAGCAGTTCTTC. Encoded protein: CASSPSGGIGVEQFF.

The rearrangement joins TRBV28 to TRBJ1-1, with TRBD1 matching over 8 bases. V lost 5 bases to trimming and J lost 0 bases; unmatched junction nucleotides: 8. The CDR3 sequence is 16 residues long. CDR1 and CDR2 (germline): MDHEN, SYDVKM. DNA of the CDR3: TGTGCCAGCAGTGGGGGACAGGCTGGAATGAACACTGAAGCTTTCTTT. Its translation is CASSGGQAGMNTEAFF.

The CDR3, as DNA: TGTGCCAGCAGCCAGGGTGGAGGGGTCGGTAAGCAGTTCTTC. This codes for CASSQGGGVGKQFF. This chain uses TRBV14 with TRBJ2-1, with D perhaps matching TRBD2 (6 bases). Trimming shortened V by 3 bases and J by 11 bases, and 17 bases separated the two germline ends. Germline assignment: CDR1 SGHDN and CDR2 FVKESK. This CDR3 is 14 amino acids long.

J is TRBJ1-5 and V is TRBV6-5, with D perhaps matching TRBD1 (5 bases). Germline V gives CDR1 MNHEY, CDR2 SVGAGI. V was trimmed by 8 bases and J by 7 bases, leaving 12 bases between them. The CDR3 is 12 residues long. This chain's CDR3 is CASRGVGQPQHF. The CDR3 DNA is TGTGCCAGCCGGGGGGTGGGGCAGCCCCAGCATTTT.

V is TRBV11-2 and J is TRBJ2-1; the match to TRBD2 covers 8 bases. The J segment lost 2 bases and the V segment lost 5 bases, leaving 11 bases of the junction unmatched. In germline, CDR1 is SGHAT, CDR2 FQNNGV. CDR3 size: 17 residues. The CDR3 here is CASSPGFGGLAYNEQFF. CDR3 sequence (DNA): TGTGCCAGCAGCCCCGGGTTCGGGGGACTAGCCTACAATGAGCAGTTCTTC. Looking up the rest from reference TRBV11-2 and TRBJ2-1 gives the full variable domain: EAGVAQSPRYKIIEKRQSVAFWCNPISGHATLYWYQQILGQGPKLLIQFQNNGVVDDSQLPKDRFSAERLKGVDSTLKIQPAKLEDSAVYLCASSPGFGGLAYNEQFFGPGTRLTVL.

This clone is a singleton in its sample. J is TRBJ1-4 and V is TRBV5-1; the match to TRBD1 covers 8 bases. With V trimmed by 0 bases and J by 2 bases, 6 bases remained unmatched. This CDR3 spans 17 amino acids. Looked up from germline, CDR1 is SGHRS and CDR2 is YFSETQ. CDR3 sequence: CASSLDRGAGTNEKLFF. DNA of the CDR3: TGCGCCAGCAGCTTGGACAGGGGGGCAGGGACTAATGAAAAACTGTTTTTT. The full variable domain, completed using reference TRBV5-1 and TRBJ1-4, is KAGVTQTPRYLIKTRGQQVTLSCSPISGHRSVSWYQQTPGQGLQFLFEYFSETQRNKGNFPGRFSGRQFSNSRSEMNVSTLELGDSALYLCASSLDRGAGTNEKLFFGSGTQLSVL.